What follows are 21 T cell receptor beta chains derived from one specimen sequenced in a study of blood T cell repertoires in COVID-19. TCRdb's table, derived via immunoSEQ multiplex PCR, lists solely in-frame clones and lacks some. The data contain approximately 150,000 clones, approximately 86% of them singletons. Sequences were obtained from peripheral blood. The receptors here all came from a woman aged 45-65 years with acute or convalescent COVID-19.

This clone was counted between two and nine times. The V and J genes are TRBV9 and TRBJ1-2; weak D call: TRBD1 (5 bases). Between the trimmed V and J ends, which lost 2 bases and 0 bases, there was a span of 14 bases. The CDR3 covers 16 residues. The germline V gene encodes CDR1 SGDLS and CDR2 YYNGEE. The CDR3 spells CASSVVGQGSNYGYTF. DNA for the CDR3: TGTGCCAGCAGCGTGGTCGGGCAGGGTTCTAACTATGGCTACACCTTC.

The CDR3 sequence: CASSLDRTGVTGELFF. In DNA form, the CDR3 reads TGTGCCAGCAGCTTAGACCGGACAGGGGTCACCGGGGAGCTGTTTTTT. This chain joins TRBV7-9 and TRBJ2-2; 9 bases agree with TRBD1. CDR3 size: 16 residues. V dropped 1 base and J dropped 4; count of bases not matched to a gene: 4. Germline V gives CDR1 SEHNR, CDR2 FQNEAQ (reference sequence).

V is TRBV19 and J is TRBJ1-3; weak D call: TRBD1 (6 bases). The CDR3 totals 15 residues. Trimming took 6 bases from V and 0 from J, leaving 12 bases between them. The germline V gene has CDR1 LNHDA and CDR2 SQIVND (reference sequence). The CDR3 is CASRGQGSSGNTIYF. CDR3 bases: TGTGCCAGTAGGGGACAAGGGAGCTCTGGAAACACCATATATTTT.

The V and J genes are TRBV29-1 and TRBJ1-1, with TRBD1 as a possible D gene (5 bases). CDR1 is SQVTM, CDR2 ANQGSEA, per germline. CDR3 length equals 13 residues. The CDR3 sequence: CGGRGPMNTEAFF. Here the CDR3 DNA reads TGCGGGGGGAGGGGACCTATGAACACTGAAGCTTTCTTT.

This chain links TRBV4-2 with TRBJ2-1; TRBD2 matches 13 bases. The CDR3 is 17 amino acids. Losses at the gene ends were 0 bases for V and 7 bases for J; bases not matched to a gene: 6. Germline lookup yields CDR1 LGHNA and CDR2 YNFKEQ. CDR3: CASSQELAGGRRNEQFF. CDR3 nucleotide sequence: TGTGCCAGCAGCCAAGAACTAGCGGGGGGGCGAAGGAATGAGCAGTTCTTC.

The CDR3 DNA follows: TGTGCCAGCAGCATAACCGACAGAAGGAACACTGAAGCTTTCTTT. Amino acids: CASSITDRRNTEAFF. The V gene is TRBV28, the J gene TRBJ1-1, with D possibly matching TRBD1 (5 bases). The CDR3 has 15 residues. V was pared by 6 bases and J by 1 base, with 15 bases between. The germline CDR1 and CDR2 sequences are MDHEN and SYDVKM.

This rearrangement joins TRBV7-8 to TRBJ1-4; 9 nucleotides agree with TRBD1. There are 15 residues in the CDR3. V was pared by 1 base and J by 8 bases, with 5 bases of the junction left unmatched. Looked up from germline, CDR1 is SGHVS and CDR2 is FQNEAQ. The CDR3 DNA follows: TGTGCCAGCAGCTTAGTTACAGGGGGCGAAGAAAAACTGTTTTTT. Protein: CASSLVTGGEEKLFF. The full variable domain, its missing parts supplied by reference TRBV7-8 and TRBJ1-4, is GAGVSQSPRYKVAKRGQDVALRCDPISGHVSLFWYQQALGQGPEFLTYFQNEAQLDKSGLPSDRFFAERPEGSVSTLKIQRTQQEDSAVYLCASSLVTGGEEKLFFGSGTQLSVL.

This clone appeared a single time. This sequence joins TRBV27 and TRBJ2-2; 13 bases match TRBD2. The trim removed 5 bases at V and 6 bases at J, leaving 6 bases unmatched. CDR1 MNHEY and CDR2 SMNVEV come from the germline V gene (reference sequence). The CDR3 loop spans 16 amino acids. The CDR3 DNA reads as TGTGCCAGCAGTGGTACTAGCGGGGGGGCCCCCGGGGAGCTGTTTTTT. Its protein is CASSGTSGGAPGELFF.

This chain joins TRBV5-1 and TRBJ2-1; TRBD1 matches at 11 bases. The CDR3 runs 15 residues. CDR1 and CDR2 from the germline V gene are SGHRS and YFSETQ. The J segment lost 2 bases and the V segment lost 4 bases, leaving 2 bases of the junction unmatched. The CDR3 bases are TGCGCCAGCAGCCAGGGACAGGGGGCCTACAATGAGCAGTTCTTC. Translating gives CASSQGQGAYNEQFF.

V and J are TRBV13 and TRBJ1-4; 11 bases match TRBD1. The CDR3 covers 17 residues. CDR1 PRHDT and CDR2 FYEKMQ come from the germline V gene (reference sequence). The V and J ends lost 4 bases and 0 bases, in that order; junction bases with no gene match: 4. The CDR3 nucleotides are TGTGCCAGCAGCTCCGGACAGGGGGCTGCAACTAATGAAAAACTGTTTTTT. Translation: CASSSGQGAATNEKLFF.

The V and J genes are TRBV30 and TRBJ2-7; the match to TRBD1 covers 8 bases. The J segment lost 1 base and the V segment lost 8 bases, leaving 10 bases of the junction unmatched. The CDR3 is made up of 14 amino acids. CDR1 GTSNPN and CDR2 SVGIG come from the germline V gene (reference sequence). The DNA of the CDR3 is TGTGCCGGCAGGGGACAGGAGCAATCCTACGAGCAGTACTTC. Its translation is CAGRGQEQSYEQYF. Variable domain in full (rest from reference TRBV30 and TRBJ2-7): SQTIHQWPATLVQPVGSPLSLECTVEGTSNPNLYWYRQAAGRGLQLLFYSVGIGQISSEVPQNLSASRPQDRQFILSSKKLLLSDSGFYLCAGRGQEQSYEQYFGPGTRLTVT.

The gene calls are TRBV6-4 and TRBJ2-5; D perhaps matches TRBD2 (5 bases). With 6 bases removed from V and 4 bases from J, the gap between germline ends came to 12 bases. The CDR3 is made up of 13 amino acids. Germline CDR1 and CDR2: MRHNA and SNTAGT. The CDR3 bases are TGTGCCAGCAGCGAGAGAGGGCCAGAGACCCAGTACTTC. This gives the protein CASSERGPETQYF.

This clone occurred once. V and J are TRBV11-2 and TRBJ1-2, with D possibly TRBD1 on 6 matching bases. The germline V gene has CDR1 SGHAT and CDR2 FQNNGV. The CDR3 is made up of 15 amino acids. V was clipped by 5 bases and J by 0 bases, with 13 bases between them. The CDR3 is CASSPPGQPNYGYTF. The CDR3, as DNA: TGTGCCAGCAGCCCCCCGGGACAACCTAACTATGGCTACACCTTC.

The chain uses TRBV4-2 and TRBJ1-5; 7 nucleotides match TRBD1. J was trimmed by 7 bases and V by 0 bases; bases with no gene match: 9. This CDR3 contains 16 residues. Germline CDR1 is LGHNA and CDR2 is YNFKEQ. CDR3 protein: CASSQEMAGGRQPQHF. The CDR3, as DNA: TGTGCCAGCAGCCAAGAGATGGCAGGGGGAAGACAGCCCCAGCATTTT.

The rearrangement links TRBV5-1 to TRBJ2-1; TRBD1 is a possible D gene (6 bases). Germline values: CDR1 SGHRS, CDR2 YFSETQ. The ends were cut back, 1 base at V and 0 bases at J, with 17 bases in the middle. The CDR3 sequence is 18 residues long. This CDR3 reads CASSLWGQTTPSYNEQFF. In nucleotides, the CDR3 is TGCGCCAGCAGCTTGTGGGGACAAACGACACCCTCCTACAATGAGCAGTTCTTC.

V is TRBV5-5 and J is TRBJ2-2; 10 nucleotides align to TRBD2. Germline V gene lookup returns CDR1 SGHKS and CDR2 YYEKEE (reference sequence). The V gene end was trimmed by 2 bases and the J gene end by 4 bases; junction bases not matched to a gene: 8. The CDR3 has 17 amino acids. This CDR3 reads CASSLVQLAGATGELFF. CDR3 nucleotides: TGTGCCAGCAGCTTAGTCCAGCTAGCGGGGGCCACCGGGGAGCTGTTTTTT. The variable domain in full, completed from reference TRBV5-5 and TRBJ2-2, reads DAGVTQSPTHLIKTRGQQVTLRCSPISGHKSVSWYQQVLGQGPQFIFQYYEKEERGRGNFPDRFSARQFPNYSSELNVNALLLGDSALYLCASSLVQLAGATGELFFGEGSRLTVL.

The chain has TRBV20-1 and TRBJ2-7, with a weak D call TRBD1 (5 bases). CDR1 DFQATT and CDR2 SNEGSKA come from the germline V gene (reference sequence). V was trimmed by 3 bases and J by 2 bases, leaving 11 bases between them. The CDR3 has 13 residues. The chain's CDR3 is CSASPGWPYEQYF. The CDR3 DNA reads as TGCAGTGCTAGTCCAGGGTGGCCCTACGAGCAGTACTTC.

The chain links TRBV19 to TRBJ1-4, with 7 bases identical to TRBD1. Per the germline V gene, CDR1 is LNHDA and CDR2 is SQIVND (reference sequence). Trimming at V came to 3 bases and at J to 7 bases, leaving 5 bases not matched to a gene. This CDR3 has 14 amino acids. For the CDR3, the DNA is TGTGCCAGTAGTATCCGGGACAGCTCTGAAAAACTGTTTTTT. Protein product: CASSIRDSSEKLFF.

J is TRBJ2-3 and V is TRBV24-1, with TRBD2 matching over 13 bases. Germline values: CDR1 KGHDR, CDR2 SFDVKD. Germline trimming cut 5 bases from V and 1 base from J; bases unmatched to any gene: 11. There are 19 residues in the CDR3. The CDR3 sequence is CATSVFGGTSGARTDTQYF. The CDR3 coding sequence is TGTGCCACCAGTGTTTTTGGCGGGACTAGCGGGGCCCGCACAGATACGCAGTATTTT.

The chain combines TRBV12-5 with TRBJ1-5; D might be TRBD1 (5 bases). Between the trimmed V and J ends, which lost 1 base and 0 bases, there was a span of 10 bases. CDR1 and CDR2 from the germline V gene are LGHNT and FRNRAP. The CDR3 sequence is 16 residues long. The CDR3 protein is CASGLETGNSNQPQHF. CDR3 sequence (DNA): TGTGCTAGTGGTTTGGAAACAGGAAATAGCAATCAGCCCCAGCATTTT.

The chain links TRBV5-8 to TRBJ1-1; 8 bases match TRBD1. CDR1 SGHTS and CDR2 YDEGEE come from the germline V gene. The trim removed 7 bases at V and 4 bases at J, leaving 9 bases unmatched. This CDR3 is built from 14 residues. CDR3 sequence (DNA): TGTGCCAGCCCCGACCGGACAGGGCGCACTGAAGCTTTCTTT. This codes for CASPDRTGRTEAFF.